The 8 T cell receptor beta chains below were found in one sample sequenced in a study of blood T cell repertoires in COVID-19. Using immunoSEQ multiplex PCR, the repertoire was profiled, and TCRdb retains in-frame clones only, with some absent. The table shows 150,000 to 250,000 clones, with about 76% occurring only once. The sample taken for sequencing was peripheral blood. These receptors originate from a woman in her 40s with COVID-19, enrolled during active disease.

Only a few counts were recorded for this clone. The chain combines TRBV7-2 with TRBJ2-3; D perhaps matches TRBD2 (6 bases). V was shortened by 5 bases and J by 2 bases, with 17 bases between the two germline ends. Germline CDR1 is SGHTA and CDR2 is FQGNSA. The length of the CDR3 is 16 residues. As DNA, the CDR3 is TGTGCCAGCAGCCCCCTAGCGTCTGGTCTCACAGATACGCAGTATTTT. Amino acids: CASSPLASGLTDTQYF.

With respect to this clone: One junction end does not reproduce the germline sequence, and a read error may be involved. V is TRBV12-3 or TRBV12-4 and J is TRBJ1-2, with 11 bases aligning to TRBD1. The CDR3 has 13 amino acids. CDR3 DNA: TGTGCCAGCAGTTTAGCGCTGGACAGGGGGCGATCCTTC. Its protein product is CASSLALDRGRSF.

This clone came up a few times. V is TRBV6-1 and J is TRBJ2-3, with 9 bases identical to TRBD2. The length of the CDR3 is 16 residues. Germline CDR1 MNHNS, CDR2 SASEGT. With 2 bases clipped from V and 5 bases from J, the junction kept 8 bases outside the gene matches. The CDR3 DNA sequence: TGTGCCAGCAGTGAATTGGTAGCGGGAGATGGAGATACGCAGTATTTT. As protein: CASSELVAGDGDTQYF.

The DNA for the CDR3 is TGTGCCAGCAGCTTGGGAGCGGGACGGACCAATGAGCAGTTCTTC. Encoded protein: CASSLGAGRTNEQFF. This rearrangement joins TRBV11-3 to TRBJ2-1, with TRBD2 matching over 7 bases. This CDR3 contains 15 residues. CDR1 and CDR2 from the germline V gene are SGHNT and YENEEA. V lost 3 bases to trimming and J lost 6 bases; unmatched junction nucleotides: 8.

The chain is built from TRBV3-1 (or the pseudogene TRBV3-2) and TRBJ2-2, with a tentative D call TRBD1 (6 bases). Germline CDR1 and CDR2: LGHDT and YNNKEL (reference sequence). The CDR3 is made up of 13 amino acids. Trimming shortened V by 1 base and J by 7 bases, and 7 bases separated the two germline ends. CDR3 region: CASSQVGGGELFF. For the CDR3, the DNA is TGTGCCAGCAGCCAAGTAGGGGGCGGGGAGCTGTTTTTT.

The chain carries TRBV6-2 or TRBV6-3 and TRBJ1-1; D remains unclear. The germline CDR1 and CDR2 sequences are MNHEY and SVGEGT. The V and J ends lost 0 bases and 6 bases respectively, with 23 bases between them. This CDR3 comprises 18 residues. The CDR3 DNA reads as TGTGCCAGCAGTTACTCAGTAGGAGGGCGGGAAGAGGACCCTGAAGCTTTCTTT. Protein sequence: CASSYSVGGREEDPEAFF.

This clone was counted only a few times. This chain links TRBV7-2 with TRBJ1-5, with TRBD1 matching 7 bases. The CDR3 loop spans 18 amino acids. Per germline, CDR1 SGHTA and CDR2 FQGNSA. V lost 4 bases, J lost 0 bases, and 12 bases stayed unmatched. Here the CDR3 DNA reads TGTGCCAGCAGCTCACATATAGGGGACAGCTATAGCAATCAGCCCCAGCATTTT. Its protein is CASSSHIGDSYSNQPQHF.

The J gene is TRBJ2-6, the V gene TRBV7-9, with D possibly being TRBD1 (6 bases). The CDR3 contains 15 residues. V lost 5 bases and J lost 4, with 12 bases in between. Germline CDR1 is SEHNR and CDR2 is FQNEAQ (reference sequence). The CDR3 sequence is CASSITGSGANVLTF. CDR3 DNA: TGTGCCAGCAGCATAACAGGGTCCGGGGCCAACGTCCTGACTTTC.